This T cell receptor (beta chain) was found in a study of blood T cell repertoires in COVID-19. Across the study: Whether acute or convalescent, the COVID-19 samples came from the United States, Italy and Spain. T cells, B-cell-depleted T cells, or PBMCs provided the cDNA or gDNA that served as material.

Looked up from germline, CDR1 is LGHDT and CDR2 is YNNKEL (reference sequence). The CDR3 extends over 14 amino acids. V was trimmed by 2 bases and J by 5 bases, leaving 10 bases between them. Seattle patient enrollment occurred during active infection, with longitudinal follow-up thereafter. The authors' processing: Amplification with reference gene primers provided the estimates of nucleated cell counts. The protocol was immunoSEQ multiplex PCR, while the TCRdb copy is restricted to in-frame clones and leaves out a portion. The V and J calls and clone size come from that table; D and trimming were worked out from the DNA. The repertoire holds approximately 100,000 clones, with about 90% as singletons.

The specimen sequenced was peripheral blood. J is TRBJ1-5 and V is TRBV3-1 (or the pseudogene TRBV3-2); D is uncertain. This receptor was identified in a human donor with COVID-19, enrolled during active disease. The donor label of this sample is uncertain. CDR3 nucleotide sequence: TGTGCCAGCAGCCAAAACAGTGATGATCAGCCCCAGCATTTT. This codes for CASSQNSDDQPQHF.